This is a list of T cell receptor beta chains from one sample in a study of shared clonotypes between healthy human individuals. The table came from immunoSEQ multiplex PCR; TCRdb's copy has only in-frame clones and leaves some out. The sample records some 2,000,000 clones, nearly 97% being singletons. Specimen: naive CD4+ T cells sorted from blood. These receptors were collected from a man in his late teens or twenties in good health. Both conserved end residues are part of each CDR3. D genes are given only for firm matches. Clone size is shown for a subset of rows, as once, few, many or a class of expanded clone.

j_call | d_call | v_call | clone_size | cdr3_aa | cdr3_nt
TRBJ1-1 | - | TRBV18 | - | CASSPRQTVNTEAFF | TGTGCCAGCTCACCACGACAGACAGTGAACACTGAAGCTTTCTTT
TRBJ2-7 | TRBD1 | TRBV6-6 | - | CASKPGQGAPEQYF | TGTGCCAGCAAACCGGGACAGGGGGCTCCCGAGCAGTACTTC
TRBJ2-3 | TRBD2 | TRBV27 | - | CASSSGGSYDTQYF | TGTGCCAGCAGTTCTGGCGGGAGTTACGATACGCAGTATTTT
TRBJ2-5 | TRBD1 | TRBV18 | - | CASSPITGVLETQYF | TGTGCCAGCTCACCAATAACAGGGGTTTTGGAGACCCAGTACTTC
TRBJ2-7 | TRBD2 | TRBV10-3 | - | CAIGREYEQYF | TGTGCCATCGGGAGGGAGTACGAGCAGTACTTC
TRBJ2-7 | - | TRBV27 | once | CASSLIAPSGEQYF | TGTGCCAGCAGTTTGATAGCCCCCTCAGGAGAGCAGTACTTC
TRBJ2-2 | TRBD2 | TRBV5-1 | - | CASSLARLAGTGELFF | TGCGCCAGCAGCTTGGCCAGGCTAGCGGGCACCGGGGAGCTGTTTTTT
TRBJ2-5 | - | TRBV7-2 | - | CASSLRPSETQYF | TGTGCCAGCAGCTTAAGACCCTCGGAGACCCAGTACTTC
TRBJ2-7 | - | TRBV5-1 | - | CASSFPGTYEQYF | TGCGCCAGCAGCTTCCCGGGAACCTACGAGCAGTACTTC
TRBJ2-1 | TRBD1 | TRBV2 | - | CASRDDRGPYNEQFF | TGTGCCAGCCGGGATGACAGGGGTCCCTACAATGAGCAGTTCTTC
TRBJ2-7 | - | TRBV18 | once | CASSPQGSYEQYF | TGTGCCAGCTCACCACAGGGGTCGTACGAGCAGTACTTC
TRBJ1-1 | - | TRBV18 | once | CASSPRAIGQRVNTEAFF | TGTGCCAGCTCACCACGAGCGATAGGGCAGCGGGTTAACACTGAAGCTTTCTTT
TRBJ1-3 | - | TRBV19 | - | CASSILSDYSGNTIYF | TGTGCCAGTAGTATCCTCTCAGACTACTCTGGAAACACCATATATTTT
TRBJ2-5 | - | TRBV5-1 | - | CASSLGTEETQYF | TGCGCCAGCAGCTTGGGGACAGAAGAGACCCAGTACTTC
TRBJ2-1 | TRBD1 | TRBV9 | once | CASSVDRGGNEQFF | TGTGCCAGCAGCGTGGACAGGGGTGGGAATGAGCAGTTCTTC
TRBJ2-7 | - | TRBV7-9 | - | CASSPGSGTPYF | TGTGCCAGCAGCCCCGGGTCGGGGACACCGTACTTC
TRBJ1-3 | - | TRBV5-1 | - | CASSDSLSGSGNTIYF | TGCGCCAGCAGCGACAGTCTCTCAGGCTCTGGAAACACCATATATTTT